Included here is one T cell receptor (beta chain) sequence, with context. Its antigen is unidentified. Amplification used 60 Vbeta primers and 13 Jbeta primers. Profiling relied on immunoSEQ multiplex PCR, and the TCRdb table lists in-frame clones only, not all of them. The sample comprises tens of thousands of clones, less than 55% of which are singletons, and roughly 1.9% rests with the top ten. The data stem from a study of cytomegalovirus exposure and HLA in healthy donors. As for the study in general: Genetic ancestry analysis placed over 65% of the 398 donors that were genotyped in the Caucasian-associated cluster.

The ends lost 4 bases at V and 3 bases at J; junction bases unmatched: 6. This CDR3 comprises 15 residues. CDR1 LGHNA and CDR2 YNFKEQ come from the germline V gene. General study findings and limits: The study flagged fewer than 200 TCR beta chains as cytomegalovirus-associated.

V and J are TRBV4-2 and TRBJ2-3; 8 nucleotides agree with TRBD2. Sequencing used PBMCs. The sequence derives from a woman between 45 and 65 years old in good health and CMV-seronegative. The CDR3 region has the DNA TGTGCCAGCAGCCCCGGTGTAGCGGGGACAGATACGCAGTATTTT. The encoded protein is CASSPGVAGTDTQYF.